These T cell receptor beta chains were read from a single sample in a study of siplizumab effects on memory and regulatory T cells. Only in-frame clones appear in the TCRdb table, and some are missing; sequencing was by immunoSEQ multiplex PCR. Seen here are about 100,000 clones, approximately 94% observed once, and the top ten hold over 1%. The sequenced sample consisted of non-Treg CD4+ T cells sorted from blood. The receptors originated from a human donor in good health. Both conserved end residues are part of each CDR3. A D gene is named only where the DNA matches it firmly. Clone size, where shown, is once, few, many, or a class for clones that have expanded.

abundance | j_gene | v_gene | len | d_gene | CDR3nt | CDR3aa
- | TRBJ1-4 | TRBV6-1 | 14 | - | TGTGCCAGCAGTGAAATGTCCTTTAATGAAAAACTGTTTTTT | CASSEMSFNEKLFF
- | TRBJ1-5 | TRBV6-6 | 15 | - | TGTGCCAGCAGTTATAACCCATATAGCAATCAGCCCCAGCATTTT | CASSYNPYSNQPQHF
once | TRBJ2-2 | TRBV18 | 13 | - | TGTGCCAGCTCCAAGAGTGATGGCCGGGAGCTGTTTTTT | CASSKSDGRELFF
- | TRBJ1-2 | TRBV9 | 14 | TRBD1 | TGTGCCAGCAGCCGGGACAGGGAGCACTATGGCTACACCTTC | CASSRDREHYGYTF
- | TRBJ2-3 | TRBV10-3 | 18 | TRBD2 | TGTGCCATCAAAGACATTAGCGGGAGGGCCAGAGAGGCAGATACGCAGTATTTT | CAIKDISGRAREADTQYF
- | TRBJ1-1 | TRBV10-3 | 13 | - | TGTGCCATCAGGGGAGATTCGAACACTGAAGCTTTCTTT | CAIRGDSNTEAFF
- | TRBJ2-7 | TRBV6-5 | 15 | - | TGTGCCAGCAGTTACAGGATAGAAGCGGTCCACGAGCAGTACTTC | CASSYRIEAVHEQYF
- | TRBJ1-5 | TRBV19 | 14 | - | TGTGCCAGTAGTATAATACATACCAATCAGCCCCAGCATTTT | CASSIIHTNQPQHF
- | TRBJ2-1 | TRBV6-5 | 14 | TRBD2 | TGTGCCAGCCTACGGACTAGCGGGAGCCATGAGCAGTTCTTC | CASLRTSGSHEQFF
- | TRBJ2-1 | TRBV5-1 | 12 | TRBD2 | TGCGCCAGCAGCTCTAGCGGGGGTGATCAGTTCTTC | CASSSSGGDQFF
- | TRBJ1-2 | TRBV5-5 | 13 | TRBD1 | TGTGCCAGCAGCTTGACAGGGGACTATGGCTACACCTTC | CASSLTGDYGYTF